This TCR beta chain was obtained from a study of regulatory T cells in long-lasting Graves disease. Assembly of TCR beta libraries relied on iRepertoire HTBI primers together with Arm-PCR of CDR3 regions. TCRdb re-called the multiplex PCR reads with MiXCR, one entry per CDR3 protein. The data contain about 460,000 distinct CDR3 sequences, about 20% of them singletons. Study-level findings and limits: Authors noted too few samples as a limitation.

Described time point: persistent/refractory GD, antithyroid drugs over 5 years with positive TRAb. Isolated PBMC RNA provided the starting material for the TCR library. This clonotype was detected a few times. The target antigen is unknown. The CDR3 is 14 amino acids. Germline lookup yields CDR1 LGHDT and CDR2 YNNKEL (reference sequence). V was clipped by 1 base and J by 5 bases, with 11 bases between them. Sample: peripheral blood mononuclear cells (PBMCs), taken when the disease was refractory, from a patient treated with antithyroid drugs. The source is a female donor with Graves disease. The chain couples TRBV3-1 to TRBJ2-5; D gene unclear. The CDR3 DNA sequence: TGTGCCAGCAGCCAAGTAATCGGTTTGGAGACCCAGTACTTC. Translation: CASSQVIGLETQYF.